This is a list of T cell receptor beta chains from one sample in a study of T-cell reconstitution after alpha-beta-depleted transplantation in children. TCRdb re-analysed the PCR reads in MiXCR, keeping a single row per CDR3 protein. The sample contains more than 400,000 distinct CDR3 sequences, over 10% of which appear only once. This sample comprised PBMCs, mostly from graft donor cells, obtained 180 days after TCRalphabeta/CD19-depleted stem cell transplant. The receptor set was obtained from a female patient aged 2-9 years who had a stem cell transplant for aplastic anemia, so the T cells may come from the graft donor. Both conserved end residues are trimmed from each CDR3.

v_call cdr3_aa
TRBV11-2 ASSFQALAGPTDTQY
TRBV20-1 SALLGNLNEQF
TRBV20-1 SARTSGRGEQY
TRBV4-2 ASSQGPLAVNEQF
TRBV27 ASSPPGQDFTDTQY
TRBV28 ASSWGQPQETQY
TRBV11-2 ASSLGLSGANVLT
TRBV18 ASSHFGRGRAYNEQF
TRBV11-2 ASSWPSGSLYEQY
TRBV7-9 ASSLVPRGDNEKLF
TRBV12-3/TRBV12-4 ASSFSWDTPPHSPLH
TRBV6-5 ASSYLGQVEEKLF
TRBV29-1 SVGWARQAEQF
TRBV24-1 ATGGQETQY
TRBV20-1 SARTSGRGTGELF
TRBV6-2/TRBV6-3 ASSYSGRSYYGYT
TRBV20-1 SAWTSGRAIHNGQF
TRBV3-1 ASSQDRSRGRVETQY
TRBV12-3/TRBV12-4 ASRHRGRDYGYT
TRBV19 ASSMGDAYYEQY
TRBV3-1 ASSQEGQGFAPLH
TRBV29-1 SGTGKQETQY
TRBV12-3/TRBV12-4 ASSPDKWATNEQF
TRBV15 ATRGWGQKNIQY
TRBV20-1 SASGVTVDYGYT
TRBV7-9 ASRPTSGTSTDTQY
TRBV11-2 ASSLRQGYNEQF
TRBV20-1 SARDGGTGPQPQH
TRBV7-9 ASSRDGGDGYT
TRBV20-1 SARRAPAGELF
TRBV24-1 ATKGPHGAEAF
TRBV10-3 AISESSPGPETQY
TRBV5-1 ASTQGSGGPGYYEQY
TRBV15 ATSRGSGSTADTQY
TRBV27 ASSLSEGLLVEAF
TRBV20-1 SARPWSAAGGNTIY
TRBV5-1 ASSPLTVGNEQF
TRBV6-5 ASTRGGGYT
TRBV5-1 ASSLITSGSAFYNEQF
TRBV29-1 SAPGNMNTEAF
TRBV5-4 ASSPWAGNYEQY
TRBV29-1 SVEAGGVTDTQY
TRBV5-1 ASSLLQLSDRETNTEAF
TRBV19 ASSNGRSYEQY
TRBV15 ATSREGGYYNEQF
TRBV15 ATSRDRDGQRNIQY